This T cell receptor (beta chain) was identified during a study of blood T cells in healthy people across ages (dated by TCRdb to the mid-2010s). Notes on the research overall: In model experiments, template switching captured about one uniquely barcoded TCR beta cDNA molecule for every two T cells. Age-related changes in TCR beta repertoire diversity were measured in the study by deep sequencing normalized with unique cDNA molecular identifiers. The donors were split into four age groups: young (average about 16 years), middle-aged (over 35), aged (approximately 60) and long-lived (roughly 86). To avoid experimental bias, donors of different ages were randomly spread across the sequencing lanes. Two additional independent replicas of 1 million unique cDNA reads from the same blood draw were analyzed for two donors (one aged 18 to 29 and one aged 80 or older). Paper-wide results and their limitations: There was a strong correlation between observed TCR beta diversity and the percentage of naive T cells measured by flow cytometry. Estimates of total diversity based on one million sequenced T cells were considered lower bounds and underestimates. Compared with the aged group, more naive CD4+ T cells, fewer expanded clones and increased TCR diversity were shown by the long-lived group, suggesting age selection. Observed TCR beta diversity per million T cells fell roughly linearly with age, and a significant reduction was already apparent by age around 40. Because the CMV infection status of the donors was unknown, age-related changes in expanded clonotypes may potentially have been confounded. Conclusive comparison of naive and antigen-experienced compartments was prevented by the profiling of bulk unsorted PBMCs.

The CDR3 runs 11 residues from the cysteine to the phenylalanine. The read is trimmed to its CDR3 DNA, 33 bases read in frame from base 1. CDR1 and CDR2 are read off the germline V gene (reference sequence) as SGHNT and YYREEE. Donors were 30 to 45 systemically healthy Caucasian individuals from Russia aged roughly 6 to 90 years. Ten milliliters of peripheral blood were drawn from each donor into EDTA-treated Vacutainer tubes. Ficoll-Paque density-gradient centrifugation was used to isolate PBMCs, with at least 6 million per sample. Trizol reagent was used to extract total RNA from PBMCs, with at least 5 micrograms per sample. The percentages of naive CD45RAhigh/CD27high T cells were determined by flow cytometry on a PBMC aliquot from every donor. The library was prepared using 5' RACE. Sequencing was carried out with an Illumina HiSeq 2500. The second PCR ran for about 6 to 11 cycles and used a J-beta primer mix along with a sample-barcoded 5' primer. A unique molecular identifier was introduced onto each TCR beta cDNA molecule by a template-switch 5' adaptor carrying 12 random nucleotides. Each sample yielded at least 3 million CDR3-containing paired-end reads. All of the RNA was converted into first-strand cDNA using the Mint cDNA synthesis kit, with a TRBC-specific oligonucleotide serving as the primer. Following uracil-DNA glycosylase treatment, a first 18-cycle PCR with universal primers M1SS and BC2_uni_R was performed on all cDNA. The paper's data handling went like this. Each sample was normalized by randomly selecting 1 million high-quality reads, each carrying a distinct molecular identifier. Reads with shared molecular identifiers were discarded instead of being binned into consensus sequences. MiTCR, with a Q25 quality threshold and the strictest error-elimination algorithm, was used for CDR3 identification, clonotype clustering and error correction. Lower-bound total TCR beta diversity was estimated with a nonparametric unseen species model using Euler transformation. TCRdb trimmed public reads at Q25 via fastp, called clones via MiXCR and kept in-frame beta chains. Rows with a matching CDR3 protein are joined into one entry that keeps the most common DNA and genes. The V and J calls were not made by the authors but by TCRdb's processing. This sample gives over 700,000 distinct CDR3 sequences in total; about 55% of them show up just once. Approximately 41% of the sample belongs to the ten largest clones.

On this clonotype: The clone's antigen remains unknown. A read error may produce the germline difference seen at one junction end.

In this chain, TRBV5-4 is recombined with TRBJ2-5; the D gene assignment is ambiguous. The J call may be incorrect, as the DNA end agrees better with TRBJ2-7. Sequenced material: blood. The receptor was derived from a man older than 75 in good health. Here the CDR3 is given as CVSSSFTEQYF. The nucleotide sequence reads as follows: TGTGTCAGCAGCTCTTTTACCGAGCAGTACTTC.